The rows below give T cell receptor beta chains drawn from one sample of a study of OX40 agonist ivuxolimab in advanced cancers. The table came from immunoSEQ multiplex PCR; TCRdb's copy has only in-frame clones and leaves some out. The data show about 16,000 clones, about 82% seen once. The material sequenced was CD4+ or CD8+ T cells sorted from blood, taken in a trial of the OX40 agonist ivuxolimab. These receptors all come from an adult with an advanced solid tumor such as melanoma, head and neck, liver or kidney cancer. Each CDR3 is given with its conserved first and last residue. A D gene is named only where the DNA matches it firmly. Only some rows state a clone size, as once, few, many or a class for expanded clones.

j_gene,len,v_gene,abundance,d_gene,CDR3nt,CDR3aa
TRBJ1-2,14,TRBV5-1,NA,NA,TGCGCCAGCAGCGCCCTTCATACGTTCTATGGCTACACCTTC,CASSALHTFYGYTF
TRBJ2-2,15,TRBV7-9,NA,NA,TGTGCCAGCAGGCTCGGGGGGCCGAACACCGGGGAGCTGTTTTTT,CASRLGGPNTGELFF
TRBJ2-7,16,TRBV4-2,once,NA,TGTGCCAGCAGCCAGGCCACAGGGACCCCCTCCTACGAGCAGTACTTC,CASSQATGTPSYEQYF
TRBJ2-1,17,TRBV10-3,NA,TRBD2,TGTGCCATCAGTGGTGGGACTAGCGGGATGGAGTACAATGAGCAGTTCTTC,CAISGGTSGMEYNEQFF
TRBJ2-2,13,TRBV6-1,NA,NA,TGTGCCAGCATCTTCCGAGGAGCCGGGGAGCTGTTTTTT,CASIFRGAGELFF
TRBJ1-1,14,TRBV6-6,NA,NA,TGTGCCAGCAGTTACGGGGGAGGTTCCACTGAAGCTTTCTTT,CASSYGGGSTEAFF
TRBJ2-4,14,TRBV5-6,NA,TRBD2,TGTGCCAGCAGCCCGTCTGGAGGGAGGGACATTCAGTACTTC,CASSPSGGRDIQYF
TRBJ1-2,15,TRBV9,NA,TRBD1,TGTGCCAGCAGCGTAGGAGTCAGGGGGGACTATGGCTACACCTTC,CASSVGVRGDYGYTF
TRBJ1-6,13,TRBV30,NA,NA,TGTGCCTCGGGGGGTTCCTATAATTCACCCCTCCACTTT,CASGGSYNSPLHF
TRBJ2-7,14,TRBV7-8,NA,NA,TGTGCCAGCAGCTCCGGACCGACAGCCTACGAGCAGTACTTC,CASSSGPTAYEQYF
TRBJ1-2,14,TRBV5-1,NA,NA,TGCGCCAGCAGCTTGGATCCATCTAACTATGGCTACACCTTC,CASSLDPSNYGYTF
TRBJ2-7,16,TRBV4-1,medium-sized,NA,TGCGCCAGCAGCCAAGTTCGACTCACCTACTACTACGAGCAGTACTTC,CASSQVRLTYYYEQYF
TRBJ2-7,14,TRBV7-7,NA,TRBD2,TGTGCCAGCAGCTTGGCGGGGGGGTCGGGCGAGCAGTACTTC,CASSLAGGSGEQYF
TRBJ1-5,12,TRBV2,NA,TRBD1,TGTGCCAGCAGTGTGACAGGGCAGCCCCAGCATTTT,CASSVTGQPQHF
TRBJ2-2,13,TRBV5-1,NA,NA,TGCGCCAGCAGCTTGGACGGGGCCGGGGAGCTGTTTTTT,CASSLDGAGELFF
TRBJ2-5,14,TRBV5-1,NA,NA,TGCGCCAGCAGCTTACAGGGACGGGATATCACCCAGTACTTC,CASSLQGRDITQYF
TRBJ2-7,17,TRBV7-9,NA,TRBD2,TGTGCCAGCAGCTTAGCGCTCGGACTAGCGGATTCCTACGAGCAGTACTTC,CASSLALGLADSYEQYF
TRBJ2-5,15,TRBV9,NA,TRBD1,TGTGCCAGCAGCGGATGGACAGGCCTGAGGGAGACCCAGTACTTC,CASSGWTGLRETQYF
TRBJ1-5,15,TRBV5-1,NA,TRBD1,TGCGCCAGCAGCCCGGGGACAGGGGGCGGTCAGCCCCAGCATTTT,CASSPGTGGGQPQHF
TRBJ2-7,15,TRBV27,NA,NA,TGTGCCAGCAGTTTTTGGGTGGGAGGTCCCTACGAGCAGTACTTC,CASSFWVGGPYEQYF
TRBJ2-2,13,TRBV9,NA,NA,TGTGCCAGCAGCTCCGCAGGCACCGGGGAGCTGTTTTTT,CASSSAGTGELFF
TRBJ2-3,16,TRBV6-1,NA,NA,TGTGCCAGCAGTGAAGCCCTGCTACCTGGCACAGATACGCAGTATTTT,CASSEALLPGTDTQYF
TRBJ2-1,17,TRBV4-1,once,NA,TGCGCCAGCAGCCAAGTCATGGGCCCTGTATTTAGGGGTGAGCAGTTCTTC,CASSQVMGPVFRGEQFF
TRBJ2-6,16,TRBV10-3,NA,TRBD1,TGTGCCACCATCGGACAGGGCAAATCTGGGGCCAACGTCCTGACTTTC,CATIGQGKSGANVLTF
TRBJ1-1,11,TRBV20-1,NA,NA,TGCAGTGCTGCGGATGAGCCAAGAGCTTTCTTT,CSAADEPRAFF
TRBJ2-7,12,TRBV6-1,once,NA,TGTGCCAGCACCATGGACAGTTACGAGCAGTACTTC,CASTMDSYEQYF
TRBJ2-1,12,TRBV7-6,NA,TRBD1,TGTGCCAGCAGCCCCGGGACAGCTGAGCAGTTCTTC,CASSPGTAEQFF
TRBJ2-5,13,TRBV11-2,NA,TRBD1,TGTGCCAGCAGCTCGGACAGGGGAGGGACCCAGTACTTC,CASSSDRGGTQYF
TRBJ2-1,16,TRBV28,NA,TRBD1,TGTGCCAGCAGTTTATGGGGACAGGGGACCTACAATGAGCAGTTCTTC,CASSLWGQGTYNEQFF
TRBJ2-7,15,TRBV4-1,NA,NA,TGCGCCAGCAGCCAAGGGCCAGAAAGCTCCTACGAGCAGTACTTC,CASSQGPESSYEQYF
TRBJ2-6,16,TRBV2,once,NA,TGTGCCAGCAGTGTCGAGCTACTATCTGGGGCCAACGTCCTGACTTTC,CASSVELLSGANVLTF
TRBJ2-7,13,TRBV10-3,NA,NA,TGTGCCACCACGGGGCACGGTTTCAACGAGCAGTACTTC,CATTGHGFNEQYF
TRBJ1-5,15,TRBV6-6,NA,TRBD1,TGTGCCAGCAGCCAACAGGGGCCCCTCAATCAGCCCCAGCATTTT,CASSQQGPLNQPQHF
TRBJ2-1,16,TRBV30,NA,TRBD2,TGTGCCTGGAGCCCCGCCCGGGGGAGGGCCTTACATGAGCAGTTCTTC,CAWSPARGRALHEQFF